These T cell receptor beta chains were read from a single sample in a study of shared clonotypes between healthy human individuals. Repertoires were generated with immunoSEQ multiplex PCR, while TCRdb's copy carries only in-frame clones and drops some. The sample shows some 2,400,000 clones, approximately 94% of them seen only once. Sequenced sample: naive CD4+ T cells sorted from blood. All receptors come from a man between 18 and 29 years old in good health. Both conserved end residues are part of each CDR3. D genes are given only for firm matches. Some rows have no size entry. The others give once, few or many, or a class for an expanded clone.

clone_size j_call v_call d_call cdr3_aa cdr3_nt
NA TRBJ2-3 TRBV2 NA CASQEAGDTQYF TGTGCCTCACAGGAGGCGGGAGATACGCAGTATTTT
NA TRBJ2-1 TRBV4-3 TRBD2 CASSPDMLAGSNEQFF TGCGCCAGCAGCCCCGACATGCTAGCGGGGTCCAATGAGCAGTTCTTC
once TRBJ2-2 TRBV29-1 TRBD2 CSVDSGDNTGELFF TGCAGCGTTGATAGCGGGGATAACACCGGGGAGCTGTTTTTT
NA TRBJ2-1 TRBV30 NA CAWSVLQGSLDEQFF TGTGCCTGGAGTGTACTTCAAGGGAGTTTAGATGAGCAGTTCTTC
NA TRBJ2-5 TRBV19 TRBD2 CASSGTSTGTQYF TGTGCCAGTAGCGGGACTAGCACAGGAACCCAGTACTTC
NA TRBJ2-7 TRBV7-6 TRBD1 CASSQSGGFPPYEQYF TGTGCCAGCAGCCAATCAGGGGGCTTCCCTCCCTACGAGCAGTACTTC
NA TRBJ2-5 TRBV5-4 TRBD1 CASSFGDRGKQETQYF TGTGCCAGCAGCTTCGGGGACAGGGGTAAACAAGAGACCCAGTACTTC
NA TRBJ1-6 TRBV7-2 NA CASRRQGYNSPLHF TGTGCCAGCAGACGTCAGGGGTATAATTCACCCCTCCACTTT
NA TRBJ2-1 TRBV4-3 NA CASSQDYGEQFF TGCGCCAGCAGCCAAGATTATGGTGAGCAGTTCTTC
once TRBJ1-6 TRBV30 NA CAWKSGGQGNSPLHF TGTGCCTGGAAGTCCGGGGGCCAGGGCAATTCACCCCTCCACTTT
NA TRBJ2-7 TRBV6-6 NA CASSSTYEQYF TGTGCCAGCAGCTCAACCTACGAGCAGTACTTC
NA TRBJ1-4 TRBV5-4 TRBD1 CASSSRDRAEKLFF TGTGCCAGCAGCTCCCGGGACAGGGCGGAAAAACTGTTTTTT
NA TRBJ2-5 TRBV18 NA CASSQGRETQYF TGTGCCAGCTCACAGGGGAGGGAGACCCAGTACTTC
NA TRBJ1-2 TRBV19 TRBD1 CASRRGGQGALIDGYTF TGTGCCAGTAGAAGAGGAGGACAGGGGGCGCTCATAGATGGCTACACCTTC
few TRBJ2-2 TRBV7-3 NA CASSLTRDTGELFF TGTGCCAGCAGCTTAACGCGAGACACCGGGGAGCTGTTTTTT
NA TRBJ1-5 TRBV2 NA CASSEARLINQPQHF TGTGCCAGCAGTGAAGCACGACTGATCAATCAGCCCCAGCATTTT
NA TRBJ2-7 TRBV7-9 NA CASSDPQYEQYF TGTGCCAGCAGCGACCCTCAGTACGAGCAGTACTTC
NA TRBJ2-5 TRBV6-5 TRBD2 CASTRSGGAETQYF TGTGCCAGCACCCGTAGCGGGGGCGCGGAGACCCAGTACTTC
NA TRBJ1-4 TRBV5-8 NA CASSLEGNLDEKLFF TGTGCCAGCAGCTTGGAAGGGAATTTAGATGAAAAACTGTTTTTT
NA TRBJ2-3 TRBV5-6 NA CASSFGTTTGPATQYF TGTGCCAGCAGCTTCGGCACTACAACAGGCCCGGCTACGCAGTATTTT
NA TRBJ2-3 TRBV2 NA CASKRGAGTGTDTQYF TGTGCCAGCAAGAGGGGAGCTGGCACAGGCACAGATACGCAGTATTTT
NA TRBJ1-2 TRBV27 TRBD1 CASSPRDRNYGYTF TGTGCCAGCAGCCCCCGGGACAGGAACTATGGCTACACCTTC
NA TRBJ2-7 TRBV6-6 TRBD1 CASSSSDRAKDEQYF TGTGCCAGCAGTTCGTCCGACAGGGCCAAAGACGAGCAGTACTTC
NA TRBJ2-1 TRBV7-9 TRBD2 CASSPLAGIPNEQFF TGTGCCAGCAGCCCTCTAGCGGGAATCCCCAATGAGCAGTTCTTC
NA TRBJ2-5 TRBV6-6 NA CASSLLRPGSQETQYF TGTGCCAGCAGTTTACTTAGACCAGGGAGCCAAGAGACCCAGTACTTC
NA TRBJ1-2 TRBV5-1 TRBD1 CASSQPVVQGAFGYTF TGCGCCAGCAGCCAACCCGTGGTCCAGGGGGCATTTGGCTACACCTTC
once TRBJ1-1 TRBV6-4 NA CASSDSWNTEAFF TGTGCCAGCAGTGACTCGTGGAACACTGAAGCTTTCTTT
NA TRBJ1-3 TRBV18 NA CASSPNTKQGNTIYF TGTGCCAGCTCACCCAATACCAAACAAGGAAACACCATATATTTT
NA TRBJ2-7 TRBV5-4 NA CASTPGRGAVSYEQYF TGTGCCAGCACCCCAGGACGGGGGGCTGTCTCCTACGAGCAGTACTTC
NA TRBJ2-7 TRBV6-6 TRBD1 CASSYSETGVYEQYF TGTGCCAGCAGTTACTCGGAGACAGGGGTGTACGAGCAGTACTTC
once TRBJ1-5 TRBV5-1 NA CASSLDGGKPQHF TGCGCCAGCAGCTTGGATGGCGGCAAGCCCCAGCATTTT
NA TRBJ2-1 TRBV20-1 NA CKASLYNEQFF TGCAAAGCCAGTTTATACAATGAGCAGTTCTTC
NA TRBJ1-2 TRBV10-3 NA CAISLSDLYGYTF TGTGCCATCAGCCTGTCTGATCTCTATGGCTACACCTTC
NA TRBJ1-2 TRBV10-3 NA CAIRSGSTDYGYTF TGTGCCATCAGGTCGGGGTCGACGGACTATGGCTACACCTTC
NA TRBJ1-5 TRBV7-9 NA CASSLGNQPQHF TGTGCCAGCAGCTTGGGGAATCAGCCCCAGCATTTT
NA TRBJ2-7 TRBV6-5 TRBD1 CASSPRTGGKLYF TGTGCCAGCAGCCCTCGGACAGGGGGCAAGCTGTACTTC
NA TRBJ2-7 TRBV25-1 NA CASSELFSYEQYF TGTGCCAGCAGTGAATTGTTTAGCTACGAGCAGTACTTC
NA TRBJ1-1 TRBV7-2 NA CASSWDRGAFF TGTGCCAGCAGCTGGGATCGTGGAGCTTTCTTT
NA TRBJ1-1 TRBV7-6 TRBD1 CASSLGQANTEAFF TGTGCCAGCAGCCTTGGACAGGCTAACACTGAAGCTTTCTTT
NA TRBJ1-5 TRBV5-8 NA CASSLLLPNQPQHF TGTGCCAGCAGCTTGTTGCTTCCTAATCAGCCCCAGCATTTT
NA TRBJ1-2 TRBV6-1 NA CASSELRGFGGYTF TGTGCCAGCAGTGAACTAAGAGGATTCGGTGGCTACACCTTC
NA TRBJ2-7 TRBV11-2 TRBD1 CASSQRYRGQEQYF TGTGCCAGCAGCCAGCGCTACAGGGGACAAGAGCAGTACTTC
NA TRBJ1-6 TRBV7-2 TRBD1 CASSAGQGLPLHF TGTGCCAGCAGCGCGGGACAGGGGTTACCCCTCCACTTT
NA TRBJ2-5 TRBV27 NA CASRAQPQYF TGTGCCAGCAGAGCTCAACCCCAGTACTTC
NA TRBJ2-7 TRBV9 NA CASSVGAGSHYEQYF TGTGCCAGCAGCGTAGGTGCAGGGTCTCACTACGAGCAGTACTTC